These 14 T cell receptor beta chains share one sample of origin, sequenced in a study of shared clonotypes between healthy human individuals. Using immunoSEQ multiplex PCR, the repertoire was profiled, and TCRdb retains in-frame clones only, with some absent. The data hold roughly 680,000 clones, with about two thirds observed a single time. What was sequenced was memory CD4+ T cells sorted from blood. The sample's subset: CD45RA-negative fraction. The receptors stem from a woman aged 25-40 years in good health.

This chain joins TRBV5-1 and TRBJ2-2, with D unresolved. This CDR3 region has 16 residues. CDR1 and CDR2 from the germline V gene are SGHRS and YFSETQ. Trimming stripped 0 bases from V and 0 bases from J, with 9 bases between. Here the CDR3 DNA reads TGCGCCAGCAGCTTGGGCCGACGGGCGAACACCGGGGAGCTGTTTTTT. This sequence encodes CASSLGRRANTGELFF.

CDR3 sequence: CASSQLGSSYNEQFF. In DNA form, the CDR3 reads TGTGCCAGCAGTCAACTAGGGAGCTCCTACAATGAGCAGTTCTTC. The rearrangement uses TRBV27 and TRBJ2-1; a possible D gene is TRBD2 (5 bases). The CDR3 is 15 amino acids. V was shortened by 5 bases and J by 0 bases, with 11 bases between the two germline ends. Germline CDR1 reads MNHEY; CDR2 reads SMNVEV (reference sequence).

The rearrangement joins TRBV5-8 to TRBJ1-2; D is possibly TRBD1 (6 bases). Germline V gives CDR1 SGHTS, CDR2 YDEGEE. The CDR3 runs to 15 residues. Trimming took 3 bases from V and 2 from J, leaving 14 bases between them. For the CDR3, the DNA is TGTGCCAGCAGCTCCGGACAGCTTCGAAACTATGGCTACACCTTC. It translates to CASSSGQLRNYGYTF. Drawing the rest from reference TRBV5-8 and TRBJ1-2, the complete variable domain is EAGVTQSPTHLIKTRGQQATLRCSPISGHTSVYWYQQALGLGLQFLLWYDEGEERNRGNFPPRFSGRQFPNYSSELNVNALELEDSALYLCASSSGQLRNYGYTFGSGTRLTVV.

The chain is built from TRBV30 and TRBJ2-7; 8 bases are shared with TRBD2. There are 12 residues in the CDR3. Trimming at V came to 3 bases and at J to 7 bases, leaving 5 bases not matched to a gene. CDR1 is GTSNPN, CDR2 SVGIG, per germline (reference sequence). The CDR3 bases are TGTGCCTGGAGCGGGAGGGCCGGGGAGCAGTACTTC. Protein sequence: CAWSGRAGEQYF. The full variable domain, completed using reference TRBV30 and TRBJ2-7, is SQTIHQWPATLVQPVGSPLSLECTVEGTSNPNLYWYRQAAGRGLQLLFYSVGIGQISSEVPQNLSASRPQDRQFILSSKKLLLSDSGFYLCAWSGRAGEQYFGPGTRLTVT.

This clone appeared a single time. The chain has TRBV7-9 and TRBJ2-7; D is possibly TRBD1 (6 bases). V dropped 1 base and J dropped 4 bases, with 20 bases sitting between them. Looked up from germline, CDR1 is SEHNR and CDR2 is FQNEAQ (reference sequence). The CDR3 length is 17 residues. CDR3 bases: TGTGCCAGCAGCTTAGAGATTGGGGGCAGGAAGGTGTACGAGCAGTACTTC. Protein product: CASSLEIGGRKVYEQYF.

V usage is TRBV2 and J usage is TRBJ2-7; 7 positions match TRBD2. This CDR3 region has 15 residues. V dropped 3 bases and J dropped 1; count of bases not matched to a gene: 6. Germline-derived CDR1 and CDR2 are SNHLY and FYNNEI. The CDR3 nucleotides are TGTGCCAGCAGTGAGGCCAGCGGGACTTCCTACGAGCAGTACTTC. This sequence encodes CASSEASGTSYEQYF.

For the CDR3, the DNA is TGTGCCAGCAGCTTAGGGACAAGGGCTTACAATGAGCAGTTCTTC. It encodes CASSLGTRAYNEQFF. This chain uses TRBV28 with TRBJ2-1; perhaps TRBD1 as D (6 bases). The V and J ends lost 6 bases and 4 bases respectively, with 16 bases between them. The CDR3 is 15 residues long. Germline values: CDR1 MDHEN, CDR2 SYDVKM.

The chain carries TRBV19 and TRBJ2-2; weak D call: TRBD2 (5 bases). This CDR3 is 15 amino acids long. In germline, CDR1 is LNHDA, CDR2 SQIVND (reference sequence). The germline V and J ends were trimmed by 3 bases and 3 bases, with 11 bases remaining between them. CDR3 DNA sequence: TGTGCCAGTAGTATGCCTCTGGACTACACCGGGGAGCTGTTTTTT. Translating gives CASSMPLDYTGELFF.

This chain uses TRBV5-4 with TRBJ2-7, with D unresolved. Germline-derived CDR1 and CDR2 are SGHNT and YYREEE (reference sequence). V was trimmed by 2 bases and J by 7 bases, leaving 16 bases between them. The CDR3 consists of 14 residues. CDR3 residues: CASSFFSRPKEQYF. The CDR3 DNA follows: TGTGCCAGCAGCTTCTTTAGCAGACCTAAGGAGCAGTACTTC.

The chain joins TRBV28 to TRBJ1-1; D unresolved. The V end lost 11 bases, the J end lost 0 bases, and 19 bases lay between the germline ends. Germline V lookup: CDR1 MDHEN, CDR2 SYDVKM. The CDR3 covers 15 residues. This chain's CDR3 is CAVRSSYSLNTEAFF. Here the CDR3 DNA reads TGTGCCGTCAGGAGCAGTTATTCCCTGAACACTGAAGCTTTCTTT. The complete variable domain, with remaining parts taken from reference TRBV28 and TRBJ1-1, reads DVKVTQSSRYLVKRTGEKVFLECVQDMDHENMFWYRQDPGLGLRLIYFSYDVKMKEKGDIPEGYSVSREKKERFSLILESASTNQTSMYLCAVRSSYSLNTEAFFGQGTRLTVV.

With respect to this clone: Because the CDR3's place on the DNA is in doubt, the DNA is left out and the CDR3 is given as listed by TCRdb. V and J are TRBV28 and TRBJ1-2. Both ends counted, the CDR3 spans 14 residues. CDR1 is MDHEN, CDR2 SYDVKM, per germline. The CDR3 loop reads CASTSGIPLRSYTF.

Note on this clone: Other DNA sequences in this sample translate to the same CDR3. The CDR3 region is CASSIEGRGGYTF. In DNA, the CDR3 is TGTGCCAGTAGTATAGAGGGGAGAGGAGGCTACACCTTC. V usage is TRBV19 and J usage is TRBJ1-2; D gene ambiguous. In germline, CDR1 is LNHDA, CDR2 SQIVND (reference sequence). V shed 0 bases and J shed 8 bases, with 10 bases lying between them. The CDR3 runs to 13 residues.

The CDR3 loop is CASGPGRLVTEAFF. In DNA, the CDR3 is TGTGCCAGCGGCCCGGGACGTTTGGTCACTGAAGCTTTCTTT. This chain connects TRBV6-1 to TRBJ1-1, with D maybe TRBD1 (5 bases). CDR1 and CDR2 (germline): MNHNS, SASEGT. The CDR3 is 14 amino acids. With 8 bases removed from V and 4 bases from J, the gap between germline ends came to 17 bases.

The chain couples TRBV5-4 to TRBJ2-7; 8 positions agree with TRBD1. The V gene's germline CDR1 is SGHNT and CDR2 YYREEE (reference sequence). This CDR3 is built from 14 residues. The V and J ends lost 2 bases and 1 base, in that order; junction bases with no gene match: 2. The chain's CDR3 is CASSFGDRSYEQYF. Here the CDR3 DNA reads TGTGCCAGCAGCTTCGGGGACAGGTCCTACGAGCAGTACTTC. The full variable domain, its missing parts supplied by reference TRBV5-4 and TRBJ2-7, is ETGVTQSPTHLIKTRGQQVTLRCSSQSGHNTVSWYQQALGQGPQFIFQYYREEENGRGNFPPRFSGLQFPNYSSELNVNALELDDSALYLCASSFGDRSYEQYFGPGTRLTVT.